This T cell receptor beta chain comes out of a study of control samples from healthy donors and cancer patients. TCRdb's copy holds only in-frame clones and misses some; the assay was immunoSEQ multiplex PCR. The table for this sample gives about 200,000 clones. From germline, CDR1 is SGHTS and CDR2 YDEGEE. The length of the CDR3 is 15 residues. V lost 0 bases, J lost 0 bases, and 9 bases lay in between. The chain links TRBV5-8 to TRBJ1-2; D is unclear. The sequence was obtained from a woman aged 25 to 45 in good health. Sequences were obtained from blood. In DNA form, the CDR3 reads TGTGCCAGCAGCTTGGGACGAATAGCTAACTATGGCTACACCTTC. Amino acids: CASSLGRIANYGYTF.